This T cell receptor (beta chain) was retrieved from a study (dated by TCRdb to the mid-2010s). Background for the entire study: The study tested whether tumor-infiltrating Tregs in breast cancer are recruited from blood Tregs or converted in situ from other CD4+ T cell subsets. General findings and caveats noted by the study authors: The greatest overlap of tumor-infiltrating Treg TCR alpha and beta sequences was observed with tumor naive CD4+ T cells, followed by blood naive CD4+ T cells. The TCR gene usage of tumor memory CD4+ T cells clustered together with blood and lymph node memory CD4+ cells and with lymph node naive CD4+ cells. Validation in the larger cohort was restricted to a single TCR beta V-J rearrangement rather than whole repertoires.

Cells that were CD4+CD25+CD127-/low were isolated as Tregs. Tregs, naive and memory CD4+ T cells from tumor, blood and ipsilateral draining lymph nodes of 4 or 5 breast cancer patients underwent full-length TCR alpha and beta sequencing. Tumor tissue and lymph nodes from ipsilateral axillary dissection were perfused with PBS, minced and digested with collagenase I and hyaluronidase. Mononuclear cells from lymph nodes or around 48 ml of peripheral blood were isolated by Ficoll density gradient centrifugation. FACS confirmed that the sorted cell populations were more than 90% pure. There are a few counts of this clonotype. Its antigen is not yet known. Base qualities are missing; no much larger clone stands one base away. Trimming removed 8 bases from V and 0 bases from J; the gene matches leave 1 base unexplained. Inclusive of the bounding cysteine and phenylalanine, the CDR3 is 12 residues long. Here the CDR3 DNA is all that survives: 36 bases in frame from base 1. The CDR1 and CDR2 encoded by the germline V gene (reference sequence) are MNHEY and SMNVEV.

Full-length TCR variable regions were amplified by 5' RACE PCR with constant-region reverse primers, followed by semi-nested PCR with Nested Universal Primer A. The ReliaPrep RNA Cell Miniprep System was used to extract total RNA, which was then reverse transcribed into 5'RACE-ready cDNA with the SMARTer RACE 5'/3' Kit. Multiplex adaptors were used to barcode full-length TCR alpha and beta libraries, and the barcoded libraries were sequenced on an Illumina MiSeq. On the study's bioinformatics: For each of nine subset-tissue groups, sequencing data from the five patients were pooled, and the groups were then compared using unsupervised clustering of TCR gene usage. The Morisita-Horn index, with shared sequences weighted by their contribution to each repertoire, was used to calculate repertoire similarity. Through fastp at Q25 and MiXCR, TCRdb rebuilt clones from the public reads, retaining in-frame beta chains. All rows with the same CDR3 protein become a single entry with the most common DNA and genes. V and J calls and clone size were set by TCRdb, not the authors. The sample has some 40,000 distinct CDR3 sequences on record, around a fifth of them singletons. Over 3.5% of the sample lies in the top ten.

The receptor's source is a female donor with breast cancer. Sequencing was done on a sample of Tregs sorted from a lymph node. The sequence is built from TRBV27 and TRBJ2-7; TRBD2 agrees with 7 junctional bases. The bases read TGTGCCAGCGGCGGGAGCTCCTACGAGCAGTACTTC. It codes for CASGGSSYEQYF.